A single sample gave rise to the 23 T cell receptor beta chains below, sequenced in a study of shared clonotypes between healthy human individuals. Sequencing used immunoSEQ multiplex PCR; TCRdb keeps in-frame clones, though not all of them. The repertoire has 2 million to 3 million clones, over 85% of them found once; the top ten carry over 0.12%. The specimen was naive CD4+ T cells sorted from blood. Regarding subset: CD45RA+ positively selected. The source is a man aged 18 to 30 in good health.

This chain joins TRBV7-2 and TRBJ2-5; 9 bases are shared with TRBD2. Germline values: CDR1 SGHTA, CDR2 FQGNSA. V was pared by 1 base and J by 5 bases, with 5 bases of the junction left unmatched. This CDR3 has 15 amino acids. For the CDR3, the DNA is TGTGCCAGCAGCTTAGGAGCGGGAGGTTCCGAGACCCAGTACTTC. This encodes CASSLGAGGSETQYF.

The CDR3 sequence: CASSLGRGVQDTQYF. The CDR3 DNA follows: TGTGCCAGCAGCTTAGGGCGGGGGGTTCAAGATACGCAGTATTTT. V usage is TRBV13 and J usage is TRBJ2-3, with TRBD2 matching 8 bases. The V gene end was trimmed by 0 bases and the J gene end by 5 bases; junction bases not matched to a gene: 4. In germline, CDR1 is PRHDT, CDR2 FYEKMQ (reference sequence). The CDR3 contains 15 residues. Variable domain in full (rest from reference TRBV13 and TRBJ2-3): AAGVIQSPRHLIKEKRETATLKCYPIPRHDTVYWYQQGPGQDPQFLISFYEKMQSDKGSIPDRFSAQQFSDYHSELNMSSLELGDSALYFCASSLGRGVQDTQYFGPGTRLTVL.

V gene TRBV29-1 combines with J gene TRBJ1-1, with D maybe TRBD1 (6 bases). CDR1 SQVTM and CDR2 ANQGSEA come from the germline V gene. V lost 6 bases and J lost 0, with 17 bases in between. The CDR3 loop spans 15 amino acids. Here the CDR3 DNA reads TGCAGCGTCCCGAGGGGGACAACAATGAACACTGAAGCTTTCTTT. It encodes CSVPRGTTMNTEAFF.

The chain employs TRBV7-2 and TRBJ2-4; unclear D gene. V was shortened by 2 bases and J by 0 bases, with 11 bases between the two germline ends. Germline values: CDR1 SGHTA, CDR2 FQGNSA. CDR3 length: 16 residues. The CDR3: CASSLTQQLAKNIQYF. The CDR3 DNA follows: TGTGCCAGCAGCTTAACCCAGCAGCTAGCCAAAAACATTCAGTACTTC. Drawing the rest from reference TRBV7-2 and TRBJ2-4, the complete variable domain is GAGVSQSPSNKVTEKGKDVELRCDPISGHTALYWYRQSLGQGLEFLIYFQGNSAPDKSGLPSDRFSAERTGGSVSTLTIQRTQQEDSAVYLCASSLTQQLAKNIQYFGAGTRLSVL.

V usage is TRBV10-1 and J usage is TRBJ2-3, with TRBD1 matching over 9 bases. Germline CDR1 is WNHNN and CDR2 is SYGVQD (reference sequence). The CDR3 is made up of 14 amino acids. V lost 5 bases to trimming and J lost 6 bases; unmatched junction nucleotides: 6. The CDR3 reads CASSKQGAEDTQYF. Written as DNA, the CDR3 is TGCGCCAGCAGTAAACAGGGGGCGGAGGATACGCAGTATTTT.

About this clone itself: In the same sample, other DNA sequences code for this CDR3. The V and J genes are TRBV5-1 and TRBJ2-5; D not certain. Germline V lookup: CDR1 SGHRS, CDR2 YFSETQ. Deletions cut 1 base from V and 4 bases from J, with 5 bases between. This CDR3 is built from 12 residues. The CDR3 loop is CASSLPSETQYF. CDR3 DNA: TGCGCCAGCAGCTTGCCTTCAGAGACCCAGTACTTC.

Regarding this clone: Other DNA sequences in the sample encode the same CDR3. The chain employs TRBV6-5 and TRBJ2-1; 8 positions match TRBD2. The CDR3 has 16 residues. Per germline, CDR1 MNHEY and CDR2 SVGAGI. Trimming cost V 0 bases and J 1 base; bases outside gene matches: 2. The CDR3 region has the DNA TGTGCCAGCAGTTACTCGGGCGGGGGGTCCTACAATGAGCAGTTCTTC. This translates into CASSYSGGGSYNEQFF.

The chain employs TRBV5-1 and TRBJ2-1, with D perhaps matching TRBD1 (6 bases). Trimming removed 3 bases at V and 8 bases at J, with 15 bases between. CDR1 is SGHRS, CDR2 YFSETQ, per germline. The CDR3 is made up of 14 amino acids. The CDR3 region has the DNA TGCGCCAGCAGCTCGTCTGGTGGGGGCGATGAGCAGTTCTTC. Its translation: CASSSSGGGDEQFF.

This sequence joins TRBV19 and TRBJ2-1; TRBD2 aligns across 9 bases. From germline, CDR1 is LNHDA and CDR2 SQIVND (reference sequence). The CDR3 loop spans 15 amino acids. V trimming: 1 base; J trimming: 6 bases; junction bases outside the gene matches: 4. Here the CDR3 DNA reads TGTGCCAGTAGTATAGGGCTAGCGGGAATCAATGAGCAGTTCTTC. This sequence encodes CASSIGLAGINEQFF.

V is TRBV19 and J is TRBJ2-1, with 13 bases that match TRBD2. The CDR3 consists of 14 residues. Germline V gene sequence: CDR1 LNHDA, CDR2 SQIVND (reference sequence). The V gene end was trimmed by 7 bases and the J gene end by 9 bases; junction bases not matched to a gene: 6. The CDR3 protein is CASTRTSGSSEQFF. DNA of the CDR3: TGTGCCAGTACCAGGACTAGCGGGAGTTCTGAGCAGTTCTTC.

The V call is TRBV4-1, the J call TRBJ2-5; D is possibly TRBD2 (5 bases). The ends were cut back, 11 bases at V and 5 bases at J, with 18 bases in the middle. CDR1 is MGHRA, CDR2 YSYEKL, per germline. The CDR3 is made up of 13 amino acids. CDR3 sequence reads: CAGRRADRETQYF. The CDR3 DNA reads as TGCGCCGGACGGCGGGCGGACCGGGAGACCCAGTACTTC.

The J gene is TRBJ2-5, the V gene TRBV28; 11 nucleotides align to TRBD2. J was trimmed by 5 bases and V by 2 bases; bases with no gene match: 4. CDR3 length: 15 residues. Germline CDR1 and CDR2: MDHEN and SYDVKM. The CDR3 sequence is CASSLLAGGRETQYF. CDR3 sequence (DNA): TGTGCCAGCAGTTTACTAGCGGGGGGAAGGGAGACCCAGTACTTC.

This clone has a single count. The rearrangement uses TRBV7-2 and TRBJ1-4; D unclear. The CDR3 spans 16 residues. Trimming cost V 2 bases and J 3 bases, with 13 bases left between them. Germline lookup yields CDR1 SGHTA and CDR2 FQGNSA. The CDR3 sequence: CASSLRVQVANEKLFF. In DNA, the CDR3 is TGTGCCAGCAGCTTAAGGGTTCAGGTGGCTAATGAAAAACTGTTTTTT.

The chain joins TRBV6-1 to TRBJ1-1; TRBD1 matches 8 bases. Losses at the gene ends were 4 bases for V and 0 bases for J; bases not matched to a gene: 10. CDR1 is MNHNS, CDR2 SASEGT, per germline. This CDR3 comprises 17 residues. The CDR3 is CASSGRDRGALNTEAFF. CDR3 in DNA: TGTGCCAGCAGTGGAAGAGACAGGGGAGCCCTGAACACTGAAGCTTTCTTT.

This clone was seen a few times. The chain couples TRBV30 to TRBJ1-5, with 8 bases lining up with TRBD1. Losses at the gene ends were 7 bases for V and 2 bases for J; bases not matched to a gene: 10. The germline V gene encodes CDR1 GTSNPN and CDR2 SVGIG (reference sequence). The CDR3 loop spans 15 amino acids. CDR3: CASEVPTGGNQPQHF. In nucleotides, the CDR3 is TGTGCCTCGGAGGTCCCGACAGGGGGCAATCAGCCCCAGCATTTT.

This chain uses TRBV2 with TRBJ2-2; 8 bases are a match to TRBD2. The CDR3 is made up of 15 amino acids. Germline-derived CDR1 and CDR2 are SNHLY and FYNNEI. With V trimmed by 4 bases and J by 2 bases, 3 bases remained unmatched. DNA for the CDR3: TGTGCCAGCAGTGGGGTAGCGGGAAACACCGGGGAGCTGTTTTTT. It specifies CASSGVAGNTGELFF. Variable domain in full (rest from reference TRBV2 and TRBJ2-2): EPEVTQTPSHQVTQMGQEVILRCVPISNHLYFYWYRQILGQKVEFLVSFYNNEISEKSEIFDDQFSVERPDGSNFTLKIRSTKLEDSAMYFCASSGVAGNTGELFFGEGSRLTVL.

V and J are TRBV27 and TRBJ2-5, with D perhaps TRBD2 (5 bases). The CDR3 runs to 15 residues. Germline V CDR1 and CDR2: MNHEY, SMNVEV (reference sequence). Trimming took off 3 bases at V and 0 bases at J, with 11 bases between the two ends. CDR3 coding DNA: TGTGCCAGCAGTTTTAATGGGGAGTACCAAGAGACCCAGTACTTC. Its protein is CASSFNGEYQETQYF.

This clone was detected a few times. The V call is TRBV10-1, the J call TRBJ1-2; possibly TRBD1 for D (5 bases). This CDR3 has 12 residues. Trimming shortened V by 11 bases and J by 4 bases, and 14 bases separated the two germline ends. Germline CDR1 and CDR2: WNHNN and SYGVQD (reference sequence). DNA of the CDR3: TGCGCCGGGCGAACAGGCAGCTATGGCTACACCTTC. This codes for CAGRTGSYGYTF.

V gene TRBV10-3 combines with J gene TRBJ1-2, with unresolved D. V gave up 2 bases and J gave up 5 bases, with 9 bases separating them. The CDR3 contains 13 residues. Germline CDR1 and CDR2: ENHRY and SYGVKD. CDR3 region: CAISEKGLYGYTF. The CDR3 DNA reads TGTGCCATCAGTGAGAAGGGCCTTTATGGCTACACCTTC.

This rearrangement joins TRBV6-6 to TRBJ1-2, with D possibly being TRBD1 (5 bases). CDR1 MNHNY and CDR2 SVGAGI come from the germline V gene (reference sequence). This CDR3 has 14 amino acids. The germline V and J ends were trimmed by 1 base and 7 bases, with 13 bases remaining between them. The CDR3 protein is CASSYLATESGYTF. CDR3 nucleotides: TGTGCCAGCAGTTACTTGGCGACAGAAAGTGGCTACACCTTC.

The V call is TRBV7-9, the J call TRBJ2-3, with D possibly TRBD1 on 6 matching bases. The V gene's germline CDR1 is SEHNR and CDR2 FQNEAQ (reference sequence). Trimming shortened V by 5 bases and J by 0 bases, and 9 bases separated the two germline ends. The CDR3 totals 14 residues. The CDR3 loop reads CASSRDKSTDTQYF. For the CDR3, the DNA is TGTGCCAGCAGCCGGGACAAGAGCACAGATACGCAGTATTTT.

In regard to this clone: In the same sample, other DNA sequences code for this CDR3. The rearrangement uses TRBV6-5 and TRBJ1-1; D is perhaps TRBD1 (5 bases). V lost 2 bases and J lost 3, with 7 bases in between. Germline V gives CDR1 MNHEY, CDR2 SVGAGI. The CDR3 is made up of 13 amino acids. The DNA for the CDR3 is TGTGCCAGCAGTTACCGGGGCTACACTGAAGCTTTCTTT. Protein sequence: CASSYRGYTEAFF.

As for this clone: This CDR3 fails to terminate in the conserved phenylalanine or tryptophan, so it likely reflects a read error. This rearrangement joins TRBV5-6 to TRBJ1-5; TRBD1 might be the D (6 bases). The CDR3 is made up of 14 amino acids. V was cut by 4 bases and J by 1 base, with 9 bases left in between. Germline CDR1 and CDR2: SGHDT and YYEEEE. DNA of the CDR3: TGTGCCAGCAGCGGACAGTACAGCAATCAGCCCCAGCATCTT. Its translation is CASSGQYSNQPQHL.